The source of this TCR beta chain is a study of blood T cell repertoires in COVID-19. Study background: The United States, Italy and Spain supplied acute and convalescent COVID-19 samples. Sources were T cells, B-cell-depleted T cells, or PBMCs; the material itself was cDNA or gDNA.

Authors' methods: By means of reference gene primer amplification, nucleated cell counts were estimated. TCRdb's table, derived via immunoSEQ multiplex PCR, lists solely in-frame clones and lacks some. That table furnishes V, J and clone size, whereas the DNA furnished D and trimming. The table includes roughly 280,000 clones, roughly nine tenths detected once. The CDR3 loop spans 14 amino acids. Looked up from germline, CDR1 is SGHRS and CDR2 is YFSETQ. V lost 0 bases and J 3 bases, leaving 7 bases between the germline ends. Source material: peripheral blood. The clonotype originates from a woman aged 45 to 65 who had recovered from COVID-19. The V call is TRBV5-1, the J call TRBJ1-3; D is ambiguous. CDR3 sequence: CASSLGGSGNTIYF. CDR3 sequence (DNA): TGCGCCAGCAGCTTGGGAGGGAGTGGAAACACCATATATTTT.